This TCR beta chain is drawn from a study of T cells in Graves' hyperthyroidism and ophthalmopathy (dated by TCRdb to about 2019). In terms of the full investigation: TCR V-J signatures able to tell the groups apart were searched for in a discovery cohort of 90 to 100 patients, of whom around 42 had Graves' ophthalmopathy and about 55 had stable Graves' hyperthyroidism. Whether ophthalmopathy could be predicted prospectively was tested in an independent validation cohort made up of under 20 hyperthyroidism patients plus 17 patients who later progressed to ophthalmopathy. The 75 to 100 discovery patients were divided at random into training and test sets in a 7:3 ratio. Thyroid tissue and blood T-cell repertoires from six Graves' hyperthyroidism patients were also compared in the study. Once sampling was done, hyperthyroidism patients were given methimazole at a starting dose of 30 mg daily, whereas ophthalmopathy patients were given high-dose intravenous methylprednisolone. The paper reports TCR Vbeta CDR3 sequencing of over 120 peripheral blood samples: fewer than 50 ophthalmopathy, roughly 74 hyperthyroidism and around 17 progressor patients. Results the study describes overall, beyond this receptor: Blood samples also contained most of the expanded thyroid clonotypes (frequency above 0.001), which suggests that blood repertoires may reflect thyroid immune responses. A model built on a 13 V-J signature distinguished ophthalmopathy from stable hyperthyroidism, reaching roughly 88% sensitivity and under 84% specificity in cross-validation and 80%/75% in testing. During validation, the model predicted progression to ophthalmopathy a median of approximately 6 months ahead of onset, with 60% to 71% sensitivity and 72.22% specificity. Sample size was not statistically predetermined, and blinding of investigators to group allocation was not performed.

Exclusion was applied to patients with uncontrolled infections, other autoimmune diseases, pregnancy or lactation. Diagnoses relied on clinical symptoms, serum thyroxine and TRAb, thyroid ultrasound and orbital computed tomography. Total RNA was extracted using Trizol reagent, and RNA quality was assessed on an Agilent 2100 Bioanalyzer. Concerning this clonotype: No cognate antigen has been identified for it. Per-base quality was not reported, and no clone a single base away is much larger than it.

CDR1 and CDR2 (SNHLY, FYNNEI) derive from the germline V gene. The CDR3 has 18 amino acids, counting the end cysteine and phenylalanine. Only the CDR3 DNA is retained, 54 bases long and in frame from the first base. Relative to germline, V is 1 base shorter and J is 0 bases shorter, with 13 bases between their ends. TCR beta CDR3 regions were amplified from RNA transcripts. For the first round of RT-PCR on the TCR CDR3, the HTBI primer set was used together with the Qiagen OneStep RT-PCR kit. A second multiplex PCR round built the libraries, followed by size selection and purification. Paired-end sequencing of the libraries was performed with 100 bp reads on an Illumina HiSeq2000. In the source study's methods: Raw data were processed with SOAPnuke, discarding reads with adapters, uncalled bases, mean Phred below 15, or no exact constant-primer or identifier match. COPE v1.2.5 was used to merge high-quality paired reads, and clonotypes were defined as unique nucleotide sequences. MiTCR v1.1 was used to align clonotypes to the IMGT TRBV, TRBD and TRBJ reference segments. Only V-J combinations with frequency above 0.0001, covering approximately 99% of repertoires, were analysed. A TCS score was defined as the ratio between F50 (clonal expansion) and ExV (chaos), using BLOSUM62-based TCRdist between CDR3 peptides within each V-J. Welch's t-statistics and random forest reduced 500 to 650 V-J features to 10 to 15, which were used in a naive Bayes classifier (R e1071). Thyroid-blood repertoire similarity was quantified with the Morisita-Horn index. The raw public data were reprocessed by TCRdb itself: fastp quality trimming at Q25, MiXCR clonotype calling, in-frame beta chains only. Records with the same CDR3 protein are collapsed into one entry carrying the most frequent genes and DNA. V and J calls and clone size were set by TCRdb, not the authors. Present in this sample are about 570,000 distinct CDR3 sequences, roughly 46% of which were seen just once. Jointly, the top ten make up around 17% of the sample.

The source is an adult woman with Graves' disease, either hyperthyroidism or ophthalmopathy (not recorded which). The rearrangement joined TRBV2 to TRBJ2-6; the D element could tentatively be TRBD1 or TRBD2, as 5 bases agree for each. Sequencing was performed on peripheral blood or thyroid tissue (not recorded which). The CDR3 has the sequence CASSEGGFLDSGANVLTF. In nucleotide form, the sequence is TGTGCCAGCAGTGAAGGGGGGTTTTTGGACTCTGGGGCCAACGTCCTGACTTTC.